This T cell receptor (beta chain) is from a study of cytomegalovirus exposure and HLA in healthy donors. Study-wide results and limits: Sequence variants that were highly shared formed a cluster that was likely a sequencing artifact.

The donors (healthy individuals) were bone marrow donors. Researchers ran the PCR with 60 Vbeta and 13 Jbeta primers. TCRdb keeps only in-frame clones here, not all; method: immunoSEQ multiplex PCR. The repertoire holds about 160,000 clones, with around three quarters as singletons. As regards this clone: The antigen remains undetermined.

The TCR originated in a woman younger than 45 in good health and CMV-seronegative. Sequencing was carried out using PBMCs.

The chain's CDR3 is CASSVRGYSNQPQHF. CDR3 DNA: TGTGCCAGCAGCGTTAGAGGGTATAGCAATCAGCCCCAGCATTTT. This chain connects TRBV9 to TRBJ1-5; D ambiguous. The CDR3 is 15 amino acids. Germline V gene sequence: CDR1 SGDLS, CDR2 YYNGEE. Trimming left V 2 bases short and J 0 bases short, with 9 bases between.